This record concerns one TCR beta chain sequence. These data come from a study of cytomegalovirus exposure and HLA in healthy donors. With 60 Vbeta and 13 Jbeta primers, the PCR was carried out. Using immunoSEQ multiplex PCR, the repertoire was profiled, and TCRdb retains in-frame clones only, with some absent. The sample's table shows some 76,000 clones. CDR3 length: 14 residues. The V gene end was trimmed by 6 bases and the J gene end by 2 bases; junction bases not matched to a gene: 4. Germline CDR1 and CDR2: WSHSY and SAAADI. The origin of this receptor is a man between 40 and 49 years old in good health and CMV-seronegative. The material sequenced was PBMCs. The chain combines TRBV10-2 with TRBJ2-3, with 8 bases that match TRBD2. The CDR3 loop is CASRTSVDTDTQYF. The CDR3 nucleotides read TGCGCCAGCAGGACTAGCGTGGACACAGATACGCAGTATTTT.